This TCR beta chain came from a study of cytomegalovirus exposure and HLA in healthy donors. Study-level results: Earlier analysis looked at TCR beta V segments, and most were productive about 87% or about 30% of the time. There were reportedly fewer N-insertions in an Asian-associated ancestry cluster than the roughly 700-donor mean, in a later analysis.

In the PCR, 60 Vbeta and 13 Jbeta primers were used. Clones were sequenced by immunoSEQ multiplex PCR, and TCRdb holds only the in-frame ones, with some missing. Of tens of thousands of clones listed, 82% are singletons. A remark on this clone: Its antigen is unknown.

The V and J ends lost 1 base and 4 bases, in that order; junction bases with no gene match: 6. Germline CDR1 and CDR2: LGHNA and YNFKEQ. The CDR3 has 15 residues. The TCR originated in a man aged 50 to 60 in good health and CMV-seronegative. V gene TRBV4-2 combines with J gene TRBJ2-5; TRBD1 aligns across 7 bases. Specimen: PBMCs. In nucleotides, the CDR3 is TGTGCCAGCAGCCAAGTATCACAGGGGACAGAGACCCAGTACTTC. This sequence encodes CASSQVSQGTETQYF.